These T cell receptor beta chains were read from a single sample in a study of T cell responses to AZD1222 COVID-19 vaccine. Assay used: immunoSEQ multiplex PCR; TCRdb lists only in-frame clones, some missing. The sample records 95,000 to 120,000 clones, more than 70% being singletons. The input for sequencing was peripheral blood, taken on day 0 of AZD1222 vaccination. The receptor set was obtained from an adult in good health. Each CDR3 is given without its conserved first and last residue.

>TRBV5-1
ASSLERGSSGANVLT
>TRBV9
ASSVGGGGTGELF
>TRBV19
ASSIVGVEGSEAF
>TRBV7-3
ASSLTAGVSTEAF
>TRBV7-9
ASSSLEDRDHQPQH
>TRBV30
AWSLEGNDNSPLH
>TRBV9
ASSVDTGATFTEAF
>TRBV18
ASSRGAGGTDTQY
>TRBV28
ASSLPGTGSYEQY
>TRBV11-2
ASGGALYEQY
>TRBV7-9
ASRGQGDDQPQH
>TRBV7-2
ASSRGPMSSYEQY
>TRBV6-6
ASSPVGGAFGQPQH
>TRBV5-5
ASSSDGDGAYEQY
>TRBV27
ASSTISGGNQPQH
>TRBV19
ASSILGERPLH
>TRBV7-2
ASSLVGGYTGELF
>TRBV10-2
ASTYRVDEQY
>TRBV5-1
ASSPLAGGPKYEQY
>TRBV24-1
ATRPGTLNTEAF
>TRBV10-1
ASGPGGTGNTIY
>TRBV27
ASSSAGFGGYT
>TRBV18
ASSPEFGVGDYGYT
>TRBV3-1/TRBV3-2
ASSRSSGTGGSPLH
>TRBV18
ASSPKLGGRARPYEQY
>TRBV29-1
SVEGGTGIGYT
>TRBV6-5
ASSYSGGRNSPLH
>TRBV28
ASSLGGHPKQY
>TRBV6-5
ASSSGGAAKNIQY
>TRBV5-1
ASSLVPVNAGELF
>TRBV9
ASSPSWRFSQPQH
>TRBV3-1/TRBV3-2
ASSQDLSGGVSDTQY
>TRBV6-2/TRBV6-3
ASSYGAGNQPQH
>TRBV30
AQLPGTASGGYT
>TRBV5-4
ASRADFGWGYEQY
>TRBV7-9
ASSFAGETQY
>TRBV6-5
ATLPGYNQPQH
>TRBV30
ACGGASADQPQH
>TRBV2
ASSRALAGGQDTQY
>TRBV30
ASTTRGSESSYNSPLH
>TRBV6-5
ASALQEGIYGYT
>TRBV28
ASSPTGQVYQPQH
>TRBV11-2
ASSQPLGDRGTYGYT
>TRBV7-2
ASSLARQLNTGELF
>TRBV25-1
ASFQTGNTEAF
>TRBV30
AWTKENYGYT
>TRBV4-3
ASSPGTTDTQY
>TRBV24-1
ATSEQGRAAQH
>TRBV30
AWSVVDRRETQY
>TRBV5-1
ASTSGGTLNTEAF
>TRBV7-9
ASRGRSEAF
>TRBV6-1
ASSDGGARQFYNYGYT
>TRBV2
ASSPSGGAGDTQY
>TRBV10-3
AISGMFGETQY
>TRBV7-2
ASSWPGQNTDTQY
>TRBV3-1/TRBV3-2
ASSPQGYSEAF
>TRBV5-6
ASSTVLAGYNEQF